Here is one TCR beta chain with its context. Its specific antigen is unknown. No much larger clone exists at a distance of one base, and base qualities are not known. These data originate in a study of T cell repertoires in cytomegalovirus infection (dated by TCRdb to between 2018 and 2020). Context from the whole study: Alongside well-studied HLA-B-restricted epitopes, the peptide stimulations were aimed at recently identified HLA-C-restricted CMV epitopes, whose presentation resists viral immunomodulation. The HLA type of each donor mattered for the analysis, because public TCR beta signatures pointed to carriage of CMV infection along with the matching HLA type.

CDR1 and CDR2 are read off the germline V gene as MDHEN and SYDVKM. V is shortened by 8 bases, J by 4 bases, and the region joining them spans 22 bases. Including cysteine and phenylalanine, the CDR3 has 16 amino acids. Kept here is only the CDR3 DNA, which spans 48 bases and is read in frame from base 1. The treatment or condition label here, explained by the study, means: in vitro stimulation with specific CMV peptide epitopes to enrich CMV-specific T cells. Broad study findings and their caveats: The ex vivo response was dominated by HLA-C-restricted CMV-specific TCR beta clonotypes, which also provided the single most frequent clonotype in two of eight donors. Carriers of CMV infection plus the relevant HLA type were discriminated by the cumulative frequency of public TCR beta family members in the study cohort and in an independent roughly 320-donor cohort.

This sample was sequenced with an Illumina HiSeq 1500. TCRdb reran the public reads through fastp at Q25 and MiXCR, keeping productive beta chains. Every CDR3 protein is listed once, alongside the most common genes and DNA of its rows. This sample has some 590,000 distinct CDR3 sequences in its table, and almost 40% of those were observed once. The leading ten clones occupy around 50% of the sample. The chain is encoded by TRBV28 joined to TRBJ2-3; TRBD2 might be the D gene, on 6 matching bases. This specimen was cultured PBMCs, taken from culture after CMV antigen stimulation. This receptor was obtained from a human donor in good health (CMV status not recorded). Some clones in this sample may be carry-over from other donors' samples. The nucleotides read TGTGCCAGCTCAGAGGAGGGGTATGCTGGGGCAGATACGCAGTATTTT. Protein translation: CASSEEGYAGADTQYF.